The following is a T cell receptor beta chain sequence with its context. The assay was immunoSEQ multiplex PCR, and TCRdb's table has in-frame clones only and misses some. Of approximately 250,000 clones in the sample, around 88% are singletons; the top ten hold more than 3.5%. The data originate from a study of blood T cell repertoires in COVID-19. Looked up from germline, CDR1 is GTSNPN and CDR2 is SVGIG (reference sequence). The CDR3 contains 14 residues. Trimming took off 0 bases at V and 12 bases at J, with 18 bases between the two ends. The chain combines TRBV30 with TRBJ2-1; D perhaps matches TRBD1 (6 bases). The receptor was isolated from a woman aged 25 to 39 who had recovered from COVID-19. Sequenced sample: PBMCs or T cells enriched from blood (not recorded which). The chain's CDR3 is CAWSVQGTPLGQFF. DNA for the CDR3: TGTGCCTGGAGTGTACAGGGAACACCCCTTGGGCAGTTCTTC.